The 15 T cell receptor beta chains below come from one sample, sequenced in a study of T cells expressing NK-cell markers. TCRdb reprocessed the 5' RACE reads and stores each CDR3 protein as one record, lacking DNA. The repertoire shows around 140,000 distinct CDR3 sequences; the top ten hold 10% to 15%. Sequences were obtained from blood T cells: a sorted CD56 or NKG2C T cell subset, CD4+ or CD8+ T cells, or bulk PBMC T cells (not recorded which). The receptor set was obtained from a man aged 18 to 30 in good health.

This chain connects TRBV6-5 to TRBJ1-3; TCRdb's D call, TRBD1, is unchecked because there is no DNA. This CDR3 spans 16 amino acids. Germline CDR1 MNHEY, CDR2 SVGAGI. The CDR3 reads CASSYSPGVPGNTIYF.

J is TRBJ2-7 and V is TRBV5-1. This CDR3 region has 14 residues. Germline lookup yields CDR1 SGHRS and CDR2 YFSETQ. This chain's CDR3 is CASSLDRSAYEQYF. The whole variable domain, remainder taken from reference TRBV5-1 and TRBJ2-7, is KAGVTQTPRYLIKTRGQQVTLSCSPISGHRSVSWYQQTPGQGLQFLFEYFSETQRNKGNFPGRFSGRQFSNSRSEMNVSTLELGDSALYLCASSLDRSAYEQYFGPGTRLTVT.

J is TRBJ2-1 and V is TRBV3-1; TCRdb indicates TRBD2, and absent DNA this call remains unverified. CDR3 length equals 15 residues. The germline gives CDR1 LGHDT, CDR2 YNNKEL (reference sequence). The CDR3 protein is CASSQRTSGRNEQFF.

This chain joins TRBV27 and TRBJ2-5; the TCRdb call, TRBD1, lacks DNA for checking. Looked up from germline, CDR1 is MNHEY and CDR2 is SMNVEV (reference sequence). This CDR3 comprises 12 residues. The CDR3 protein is CASSPLQGTQYF.

This CDR3 reads CASSQEPSSGMWGTQYF. The chain carries TRBV4-1 and TRBJ2-5; the D gene TCRdb calls, TRBD2, cannot be checked with no DNA. The CDR3 runs to 17 residues. The germline CDR1 and CDR2 sequences are MGHRA and YSYEKL.

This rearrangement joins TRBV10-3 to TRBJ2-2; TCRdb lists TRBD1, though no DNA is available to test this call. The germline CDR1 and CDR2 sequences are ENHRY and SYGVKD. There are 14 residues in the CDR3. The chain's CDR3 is CAITWTGNTGELFF.

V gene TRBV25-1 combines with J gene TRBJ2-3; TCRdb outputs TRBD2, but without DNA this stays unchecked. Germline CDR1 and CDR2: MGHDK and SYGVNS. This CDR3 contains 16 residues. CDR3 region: CASSESGTIFTDTQYF.

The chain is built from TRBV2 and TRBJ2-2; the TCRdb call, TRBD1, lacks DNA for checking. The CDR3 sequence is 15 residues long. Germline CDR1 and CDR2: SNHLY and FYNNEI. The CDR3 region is CASRTGTANTGELFF. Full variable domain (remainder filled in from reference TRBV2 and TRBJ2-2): EPEVTQTPSHQVTQMGQEVILRCVPISNHLYFYWYRQILGQKVEFLVSFYNNEISEKSEIFDDQFSVERPDGSNFTLKIRSTKLEDSAMYFCASRTGTANTGELFFGEGSRLTVL.

The CDR3 sequence: CASTPGGENSGANVLTF. The gene calls are TRBV11-1 and TRBJ2-6; TCRdb's D gene call, TRBD1, goes unchecked for lack of DNA. The CDR3 has 17 amino acids. The germline V gene has CDR1 SGHAT and CDR2 FQDESV (reference sequence).

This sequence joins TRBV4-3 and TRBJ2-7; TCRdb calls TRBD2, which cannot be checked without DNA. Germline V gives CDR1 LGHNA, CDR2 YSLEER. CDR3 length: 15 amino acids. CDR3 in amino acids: CASSQEAGVLVEQYF.

CDR3 in amino acids: CASSRLGQGGTEAFF. V and J are TRBV7-6 and TRBJ1-1; TCRdb designates TRBD1, a call that cannot be tested without DNA. This CDR3 contains 15 residues. Looked up from germline, CDR1 is SGHVS and CDR2 is FNYEAQ.

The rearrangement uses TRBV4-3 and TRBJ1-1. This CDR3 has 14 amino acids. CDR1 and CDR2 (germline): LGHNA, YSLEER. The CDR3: CASSQGKVDTEAFF.

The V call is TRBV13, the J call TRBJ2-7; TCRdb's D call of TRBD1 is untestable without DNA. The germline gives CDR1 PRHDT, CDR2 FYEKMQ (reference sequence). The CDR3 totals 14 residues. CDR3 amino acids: CASSLGGTAYEQYF.

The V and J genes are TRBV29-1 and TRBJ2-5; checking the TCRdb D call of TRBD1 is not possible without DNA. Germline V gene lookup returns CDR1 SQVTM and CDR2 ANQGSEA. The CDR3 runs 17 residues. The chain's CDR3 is CSVEEGSGTGMPETQYF.

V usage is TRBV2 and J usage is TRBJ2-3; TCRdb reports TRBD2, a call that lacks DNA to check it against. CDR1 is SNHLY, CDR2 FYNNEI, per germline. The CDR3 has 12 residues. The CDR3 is CARRDSGNTQYF.